The 20 T cell receptor beta chains reported below all come from one sample, sequenced in a study of T cell repertoires in cytomegalovirus infection. TCRdb processed the reads anew with MiXCR; each CDR3 protein has one entry. This sample has a few hundred thousand distinct CDR3 sequences, with roughly 46% found just once. No cognate antigen is known for these TCRs. The specimen was cultured PBMCs, collected from culture after CMV antigen stimulation. The receptor set was obtained from a human donor in good health (CMV status not recorded). Some clones in this sample may be carry-over from other donors' samples.

This clonotype was observed a few times. The chain is built from TRBV6-1 and TRBJ2-3; D is uncertain. This CDR3 comprises 14 residues. Per the germline V gene, CDR1 is MNHNS and CDR2 is SASEGT. Trimming stripped 3 bases from V and 3 bases from J, with 10 bases between. The CDR3, as DNA: TGTGCCAGCAGTGAGTTGGGATGGACAGATACGCAGTATTTT. Its protein product is CASSELGWTDTQYF.

There are a few counts of this clonotype. The genes are TRBV5-1 and TRBJ2-5; D is perhaps TRBD2 (6 bases). The V and J ends lost 0 bases and 3 bases respectively, with 15 bases between them. This CDR3 contains 16 residues. The germline V gene has CDR1 SGHRS and CDR2 YFSETQ. CDR3 residues: CASSLELGRGKETQYF. CDR3 DNA: TGCGCCAGCAGCTTGGAACTTGGGCGGGGTAAAGAGACCCAGTACTTC. The full variable domain, with the rest looked up from reference TRBV5-1 and TRBJ2-5, is KAGVTQTPRYLIKTRGQQVTLSCSPISGHRSVSWYQQTPGQGLQFLFEYFSETQRNKGNFPGRFSGRQFSNSRSEMNVSTLELGDSALYLCASSLELGRGKETQYFGPGTRLLVL.

This clonotype was recorded only once. The chain employs TRBV10-3 and TRBJ1-2, with a tentative D call TRBD1 (5 bases). The CDR3 is 13 residues long. Trimming removed 10 bases from V and 7 bases from J, with 19 bases in between. Germline-derived CDR1 and CDR2 are ENHRY and SYGVKD. CDR3 DNA sequence: TGTGCCACCCAACCGTCAGGGCTTGCTGGCTACACCTTC. Amino acids: CATQPSGLAGYTF.

This sequence joins TRBV11-2 and TRBJ2-1; TRBD2 matches at 9 bases. Looked up from germline, CDR1 is SGHAT and CDR2 is FQNNGV. The CDR3 runs to 17 residues. Unmatched junction bases numbered 9, after V lost 6 bases and J lost 0 bases. CDR3 DNA: TGTGCCAGCAGACCTAGACTAGCGGCCTTCTCCTACAATGAGCAGTTCTTC. Protein: CASRPRLAAFSYNEQFF. Full variable domain (outside the CDR3, taken from reference TRBV11-2 and TRBJ2-1): EAGVAQSPRYKIIEKRQSVAFWCNPISGHATLYWYQQILGQGPKLLIQFQNNGVVDDSQLPKDRFSAERLKGVDSTLKIQPAKLEDSAVYLCASRPRLAAFSYNEQFFGPGTRLTVL.

The chain recombines TRBV6-2 or TRBV6-3 with TRBJ2-1, with 13 positions matching TRBD2. Germline CDR1 is MNHEY and CDR2 is SVGEGT. The junction had 8 bases not matched to a gene; V was cut back by 6 bases and J by 3 bases. The CDR3 is 17 amino acids. The chain's CDR3 is CASSRLAGGSLYNEQFF. The CDR3 coding sequence is TGTGCCAGCAGCCGACTAGCGGGAGGATCACTCTACAATGAGCAGTTCTTC.

V is TRBV5-1 and J is TRBJ1-3; no clear D gene. V gave up 2 bases and J gave up 0 bases, with 12 bases separating them. Germline CDR1 and CDR2: SGHRS and YFSETQ. CDR3 size: 16 residues. In DNA form, the CDR3 reads TGCGCCAGCAGCTTAAACGACGGCCGCTCTGGAAACACCATATATTTT. Its translation: CASSLNDGRSGNTIYF.

The CDR3 spells CSATTGTTEKPQFF. CDR3 DNA sequence: TGCAGTGCTACCACCGGGACCACGGAGAAACCTCAGTTCTTC. The chain combines TRBV20-1 with TRBJ2-1; D may correspond to TRBD1 or TRBD2 (5 bases each). Trimming removed 4 bases from V and 13 bases from J, with 23 bases in between. From germline, CDR1 is DFQATT and CDR2 SNEGSKA (reference sequence). This CDR3 is built from 14 residues.

About this clonotype itself: The junction differs from germline at one of its ends, possibly a read error. V gene TRBV7-6 combines with J gene TRBJ2-7, with D perhaps TRBD2 (5 bases). CDR1 SGHVS and CDR2 FNYEAQ come from the germline V gene. The CDR3 runs to 12 residues. CDR3: CASSGEYAGLRF. The CDR3 nucleotides read TGTGCCAGCAGCGGGGAATACGCGGGTTTGCGATTC.

The chain links TRBV12-3 or TRBV12-4 to TRBJ1-1, with 8 bases that match TRBD1. This CDR3 has 15 residues. V lost 4 bases to trimming and J lost 2 bases; unmatched junction nucleotides: 6. The CDR3 DNA sequence: TGTGCCAGCAGTTACCCGACAGGGGACAACACTGAAGCTTTCTTT. Protein: CASSYPTGDNTEAFF.

The genes are TRBV6-6 and TRBJ2-5; 9 nucleotides align to TRBD2. This CDR3 is 16 amino acids long. Trimming at V came to 5 bases and at J to 5 bases, leaving 12 bases not matched to a gene. The germline V gene encodes CDR1 MNHNY and CDR2 SVGAGI (reference sequence). Written as DNA, the CDR3 is TGTGCCAGCAGTGGGGGAGTAGCGGGGGTGAGGGAGACCCAGTACTTC. Its translation: CASSGGVAGVRETQYF.

This clonotype came up once. V and J are TRBV12-3 or TRBV12-4 and TRBJ1-2; 7 bases align to TRBD1. After removal of 5 bases from V and 4 bases from J, the junction contained 4 bases not matched to a gene. The CDR3 has 13 amino acids. CDR3 sequence reads: CASSNRGLYGYTF. The CDR3 DNA sequence: TGTGCCAGCAGTAACAGGGGCCTCTATGGCTACACCTTC.

This clonotype was recorded a few times. V and J are TRBV6-6 and TRBJ2-3; TRBD2 is a possible D gene (6 bases). Germline V gives CDR1 MNHNY, CDR2 SVGAGI (reference sequence). This CDR3 spans 20 amino acids. Trimming left V 4 bases short and J 2 bases short, with 28 bases between. CDR3 region: CASSSRVRGITKGATDTQYF. The DNA of the CDR3 is TGTGCCAGCAGTTCCCGGGTACGCGGGATAACAAAGGGAGCCACAGATACGCAGTATTTT.

The chain is built from TRBV12-3 or TRBV12-4 and TRBJ2-1; 7 nucleotides align to TRBD2. V dropped 4 bases and J dropped 3; count of bases not matched to a gene: 15. This CDR3 is 18 amino acids long. This CDR3 reads CASSYPLMGGPYYNEQFF. CDR3 bases: TGTGCCAGCAGTTATCCCTTAATGGGAGGGCCCTACTACAATGAGCAGTTCTTC.

The rearrangement joins TRBV7-2 to TRBJ1-3; TRBD1 is a possible D gene (6 bases). Trimming removed 5 bases from V and 0 bases from J, with 11 bases in between. CDR3 length: 15 amino acids. The germline gives CDR1 SGHTA, CDR2 FQGNSA. The CDR3 DNA is TGTGCCAGCAGCCTCGGACAGCCCTCTGGAAACACCATATATTTT. It yields the protein CASSLGQPSGNTIYF.

The chain is built from TRBV7-2 and TRBJ2-7; D remains unclear. V was shortened by 5 bases and J by 6 bases, with 8 bases between the two germline ends. This CDR3 region has 11 residues. Germline CDR1 and CDR2: SGHTA and FQGNSA. The DNA of the CDR3 is TGTGCCAGCAGCGGCCTGGGCGAGCAGTACTTC. Translating gives CASSGLGEQYF.

The V gene is TRBV12-5, the J gene TRBJ2-1, with 11 bases that match TRBD2. Germline-derived CDR1 and CDR2 are LGHNT and FRNRAP. The CDR3 runs to 18 residues. V lost 2 bases, J lost 0 bases, and 6 bases stayed unmatched. The CDR3 loop is CASGLSASGRISYNEQFF. DNA for the CDR3: TGTGCTAGTGGTTTGAGTGCTAGCGGGAGGATCTCCTACAATGAGCAGTTCTTC.

This clonotype was recorded only once. Relative to the germline gene, one junction end is altered; a read error may explain this. The J gene is TRBJ2-7, the V gene TRBV10-3, with 11 bases identical to TRBD2. This CDR3 is built from 15 residues. Germline V gives CDR1 ENHRY, CDR2 SYGVKD. CDR3 loop: CDIRVAGGLPGEQYF. CDR3 coding DNA: TGTGACATCAGGGTAGCGGGAGGGCTCCCTGGGGAGCAGTACTTC.

The rearrangement uses TRBV19 and TRBJ2-1; perhaps TRBD2 as D (6 bases). V was shortened by 1 base and J by 6 bases, with 10 bases between the two germline ends. CDR3 length: 14 residues. Germline V gene lookup returns CDR1 LNHDA and CDR2 SQIVND (reference sequence). The DNA for the CDR3 is TGTGCCAGTAGTATAGGACTAGGGGCCAATGAGCAGTTCTTC. Its protein is CASSIGLGANEQFF.

V usage is TRBV20-1 and J usage is TRBJ1-1; TRBD1 agrees at 8 bases. Germline loops: CDR1 DFQATT, CDR2 SNEGSKA (reference sequence). V shed 0 bases, J shed 5 bases, and the junction held 8 bases outside the gene matches. This CDR3 has 15 residues. The CDR3 DNA follows: TGCAGTGCTAGAGACCCCCAGGGGGCAGGGACTGAAGCTTTCTTT. Amino acid sequence: CSARDPQGAGTEAFF.

This clonotype has just a few counts. V usage is TRBV6-1 and J usage is TRBJ2-7, with unresolved D. This CDR3 has 15 residues. V lost 1 base and J lost 3, with 13 bases in between. CDR1 and CDR2 from the germline V gene are MNHNS and SASEGT. CDR3 nucleotide sequence: TGTGCCAGCAGTGAAGGGGGTCTTAAGATCTACGAGCAGTACTTC. It encodes CASSEGGLKIYEQYF.